A selection of T cell receptor beta chains follows, all from one sample in a study of shared clonotypes between healthy human individuals. Sequencing was performed with immunoSEQ multiplex PCR; in TCRdb, only in-frame clones are kept and a portion is missing. The repertoire holds around 600,000 clones, with about 95% as singletons. The specimen was naive CD8+ T cells sorted from blood. The receptor source for this set is a woman in her 30s in good health. Both conserved end residues are trimmed from each CDR3. Clone size is stated in some rows and not others, as once, few, many or a class when expanded.

V	size	J	CDR3
TRBV18	.	TRBJ2-5	ASSPVDETRETQY
TRBV7-2	.	TRBJ2-7	ASSPTGPPYEQY
TRBV2	once	TRBJ2-1	ASTLTGGKNEQF
TRBV9	.	TRBJ1-1	ASSIRGGNTEAF
TRBV9	.	.	ASGSGQESSYEQY
TRBV7-6	.	TRBJ2-7	ASSLEAWNSATYEQY
TRBV5-1	.	TRBJ1-4	ASSSDPGATNEKLF
TRBV15	.	TRBJ1-2	ATSSRQDYGYT
TRBV5-6	.	TRBJ2-6	ASSTYRGSGANVLT
TRBV27	.	TRBJ1-2	ASSLGRNYGYT
TRBV7-3	.	TRBJ2-1	ASSFSLAGGGPNEQF
TRBV9	.	TRBJ2-2	ASSAPNTGELF
TRBV19	.	TRBJ2-1	ASSTAGGGNEQF
TRBV4-1	.	TRBJ2-5	ASSQEPLAVKETQY
TRBV14	.	TRBJ1-5	ASSQDFGTGHRNQPQH
TRBV19	.	TRBJ2-7	ASSILAGGTYEQY
TRBV10-3	.	TRBJ2-5	AISGVRETQY
TRBV27	.	TRBJ1-5	ASSPVNRNQPQH
TRBV28	.	TRBJ2-7	ASSLDREISYEQY
TRBV29-1	.	TRBJ1-1	SVERGRGTEAF
TRBV4-1	.	TRBJ2-7	ASSWGSGSFEQY
TRBV7-5	.	TRBJ1-5	VRSLKQPQH
TRBV28	.	TRBJ1-1	ASSPHTEAF
TRBV27	.	TRBJ1-5	ASSPTTRGISNQPQH
TRBV28	.	TRBJ1-2	ASSPPTGNQGYT
TRBV27	.	TRBJ2-3	ASSSFDSTDTQY
TRBV4-2	.	TRBJ1-1	ATQASKDTEAF
TRBV4-2	.	TRBJ2-5	ASSQDWGLAGTQY
TRBV4-1	.	TRBJ1-2	ASSQEGGRNYGYT
TRBV7-8	.	TRBJ2-7	ASSSDPVGYEQY
TRBV5-4	.	TRBJ2-1	ASSEGLDVSLLVNEQF
TRBV29-1	.	TRBJ2-7	SVIGTTTTTGYEQY
TRBV6-1	.	TRBJ2-7	ASSESDRDFVYEQY
TRBV10-3	.	TRBJ2-4	AIDDREEGIQY
TRBV19	.	TRBJ2-1	ASSIQRVSYNEQF
TRBV2	.	TRBJ1-1	ASSEGRGLNTEAF
TRBV28	.	TRBJ2-7	AASRSYEQY
TRBV7-9	.	TRBJ2-7	ASSLSHNRLPYEQY
TRBV4-2	.	TRBJ2-7	ASSGGTSGTYEQY
TRBV4-2	.	TRBJ2-7	ASSQLDLGYEQY
TRBV27	once	TRBJ1-1	ASSSRTERAF
TRBV6-1	once	TRBJ1-5	ASRKIGTSNQPQH
TRBV27	.	TRBJ2-7	ASSSLPGGTNSYEQY
TRBV5-6	.	TRBJ2-7	ASSRGLAGYDEQY
TRBV7-8	once	TRBJ2-1	ASSLGTEYNEQF
TRBV28	.	TRBJ1-2	ASTRSGQGYYGYT
TRBV18	.	TRBJ2-7	ASSLSTAAYEQY
TRBV5-5	.	TRBJ2-7	ASSTSYEQY
TRBV5-4	.	TRBJ2-7	ASSSPGQGAHEQY
TRBV11-2	.	TRBJ1-1	ASSLGRNTEAF